These 21 T cell receptor beta chains share one sample of origin, sequenced in a study of Ad26.COV2.S vaccination and SARS-CoV-2 variants. Here immunoSEQ multiplex PCR was the method, and the copy in TCRdb shows in-frame clones only, minus some. There are about 410,000 clones in the sample; around nine tenths occur only once, and 3.5% lies in the top ten. Documented treatment: around 19 received Ad26.COV2.S at low or high dose, single or two shots; about 5 received placebo; per-sample allocation not given. Collection of samples fell on day 63 after the first vaccine or placebo injection. This specimen was peripheral blood, taken in a trial of Ad26.COV2.S vaccine versus placebo. The receptors originated from a person aged 18-65 years who received the Ad26.COV2.S COVID-19 vaccine or a placebo.

This chain connects TRBV28 to TRBJ1-4; the D is unclear. The V gene's germline CDR1 is MDHEN and CDR2 SYDVKM. Trimming removed 1 base from V and 13 bases from J, with 13 bases in between. This CDR3 is built from 13 residues. The CDR3 region has the DNA TGTGCCAGCAGTTTATTCGTCCCGCCCTTACTGTTTTTT. Residues: CASSLFVPPLLFF. Full variable domain (rest looked up from reference TRBV28 and TRBJ1-4): DVKVTQSSRYLVKRTGEKVFLECVQDMDHENMFWYRQDPGLGLRLIYFSYDVKMKEKGDIPEGYSVSREKKERFSLILESASTNQTSMYLCASSLFVPPLLFFGSGTQLSVL.

The chain is built from TRBV3-1 (or the pseudogene TRBV3-2) and TRBJ1-4; D is perhaps TRBD1 (6 bases). This CDR3 is built from 13 residues. Germline values: CDR1 LGHDT, CDR2 YNNKEL (reference sequence). Between the trimmed V and J ends, which lost 0 bases and 11 bases, there was a span of 10 bases. The chain's CDR3 is CASSQEGGGKLFF. Here the CDR3 DNA reads TGTGCCAGCAGCCAAGAGGGGGGCGGGAAACTGTTTTTT.

The genes are TRBV9 and TRBJ2-2; TRBD1 might be the D (6 bases). Trimming pared 4 bases from V and 1 base from J, leaving 14 bases between. In germline, CDR1 is SGDLS, CDR2 YYNGEE. CDR3 length: 16 residues. Written as DNA, the CDR3 is TGTGCCAGCAGCCGACAGGCCTATGGGAACACCGGGGAGCTGTTTTTT. This sequence encodes CASSRQAYGNTGELFF.

The chain couples TRBV27 to TRBJ2-2; 8 nucleotides agree with TRBD2. The CDR3 loop spans 14 amino acids. V dropped 6 bases and J dropped 4; count of bases not matched to a gene: 4. Germline V gives CDR1 MNHEY, CDR2 SMNVEV (reference sequence). The CDR3 is CASRGTRFTGELFF. The DNA of the CDR3 is TGTGCCAGCAGGGGGACTAGGTTCACCGGGGAGCTGTTTTTT.

CDR3 nucleotide sequence: TGTGCCAGCAGCCATACGGACTACGCACAAGAGACCCAGTACTTC. Protein: CASSHTDYAQETQYF. The rearrangement links TRBV14 to TRBJ2-5; tentative D call: TRBD2 (6 bases). The CDR3 runs to 15 residues. Germline lookup yields CDR1 SGHDN and CDR2 FVKESK. The germline V and J ends were trimmed by 3 bases and 2 bases, with 13 bases remaining between them.

This clone was counted only a few times. This chain links TRBV27 with TRBJ1-2; D perhaps matches TRBD1 (5 bases). Germline V gene sequence: CDR1 MNHEY, CDR2 SMNVEV (reference sequence). Trimming left V 0 bases short and J 7 bases short, with 15 bases between. This CDR3 spans 15 amino acids. The CDR3: CASSLSTGGGSGYTF. Here the CDR3 DNA reads TGTGCCAGCAGTTTATCCACAGGCGGAGGGTCTGGCTACACCTTC.

The chain has TRBV19 and TRBJ1-1; 8 bases map to TRBD1. Germline V lookup: CDR1 LNHDA, CDR2 SQIVND (reference sequence). After removal of 4 bases from V and 1 base from J, the junction contained 8 bases not matched to a gene. The CDR3 loop spans 16 amino acids. In DNA form, the CDR3 reads TGTGCCAGTAGTACCGGGACAGGCTATAAGAACACTGAAGCTTTCTTT. Amino acids: CASSTGTGYKNTEAFF.

This chain joins TRBV19 and TRBJ1-1; no reliable D call. V dropped 5 bases and J dropped 7 bases, with 11 bases sitting between them. The V gene's germline CDR1 is LNHDA and CDR2 SQIVND (reference sequence). This CDR3 contains 12 residues. In DNA form, the CDR3 reads TGTGCCAGTAGTTGGGAAGTCGGTGAAGCTTTCTTT. It specifies CASSWEVGEAFF.

There are a few counts of this clone. The chain couples TRBV5-1 to TRBJ1-5, with TRBD1 matching 7 bases. The germline gives CDR1 SGHRS, CDR2 YFSETQ. J lost 0 bases, V lost 4 bases, and 4 bases had no gene match. The CDR3 consists of 15 residues. The CDR3 sequence is CASSPTGYSNQPQHF. The CDR3 DNA reads as TGCGCCAGCAGCCCGACAGGGTATAGCAATCAGCCCCAGCATTTT. The full variable domain, completed using reference TRBV5-1 and TRBJ1-5, is KAGVTQTPRYLIKTRGQQVTLSCSPISGHRSVSWYQQTPGQGLQFLFEYFSETQRNKGNFPGRFSGRQFSNSRSEMNVSTLELGDSALYLCASSPTGYSNQPQHFGDGTRLSIL.

The V call is TRBV9, the J call TRBJ2-1; D possibly corresponds to TRBD1 (6 bases). CDR1 is SGDLS and CDR2 is YYNGEE in the germline V gene. There are 15 residues in the CDR3. V gave up 0 bases and J gave up 3 bases, with 10 bases separating them. CDR3 region: CASSVALGGYNEQFF. The CDR3 nucleotides read TGTGCCAGCAGCGTAGCACTAGGGGGCTACAATGAGCAGTTCTTC.

CDR3 DNA: TGTGCCATCAGTGAGGTTAGCGGGGGACTTGCAGATACGCAGTATTTT. It translates to CAISEVSGGLADTQYF. The J gene is TRBJ2-3, the V gene TRBV10-3, with 9 bases fitting TRBD2. Germline CDR1 is ENHRY and CDR2 is SYGVKD. Trimming took 2 bases from V and 4 from J; bases not matched to a gene: 7. The CDR3 sequence is 16 residues long.

This clone has a handful of counts. The V call is TRBV21-1, the J call TRBJ1-1. TRBV21-1 is reported as a pseudogene. The CDR3 runs to 15 residues. The CDR3 sequence: CASSKDRTVNTEAFF. The CDR3 bases are TGTGCCAGCAGCAAAGATAGGACGGTGAACACTGAAGCTTTCTTT.

The V call is TRBV4-3, the J call TRBJ1-6; possibly TRBD1 for D (5 bases). Germline V lookup: CDR1 LGHNA, CDR2 YSLEER. V gave up 6 bases and J gave up 9 bases, with 15 bases separating them. The CDR3 loop spans 14 amino acids. CDR3 sequence reads: CASSTHGGTSPLHF. CDR3 coding DNA: TGCGCCAGCAGTACTCACGGGGGAACTTCACCCCTCCACTTT.

The V call is TRBV12-3 or TRBV12-4, the J call TRBJ1-1; 7 positions agree with TRBD1. This CDR3 has 13 amino acids. Trimming removed 5 bases from V and 4 bases from J; junction bases left unmatched: 4. The DNA of the CDR3 is TGTGCCAGCAGTGGTCAGGGGGTCACTGAAGCTTTCTTT. Its protein is CASSGQGVTEAFF.

The chain combines TRBV6-2 or TRBV6-3 with TRBJ2-7, with D maybe TRBD2 (5 bases). CDR3 length: 14 amino acids. The V gene's germline CDR1 is MNHEY and CDR2 SVGEGT. With 0 bases removed from V and 7 bases from J, the gap between germline ends came to 13 bases. The CDR3 reads CASSYSDWFGEQYF. The CDR3 DNA follows: TGTGCCAGCAGTTACTCGGACTGGTTCGGGGAGCAGTACTTC.

This chain joins TRBV7-9 and TRBJ1-4, with a possible D match to TRBD1 (5 bases). V was clipped by 1 base and J by 9 bases, with 12 bases between them. The CDR3 sequence is 14 residues long. In germline, CDR1 is SEHNR, CDR2 FQNEAQ (reference sequence). The CDR3 loop reads CASSLGGDGKKLFF. CDR3 DNA sequence: TGTGCCAGCAGCTTAGGAGGGGATGGAAAAAAACTGTTTTTT.

The V and J genes are TRBV30 and TRBJ2-2; 8 positions agree with TRBD2. J gave up 4 bases and V 4 bases, and 5 bases lay outside the gene matches. Per the germline V gene, CDR1 is GTSNPN and CDR2 is SVGIG (reference sequence). This CDR3 contains 14 residues. CDR3 bases: TGTGCCTGGAAAAGGACTAGCAGCACCGGGGAGCTGTTTTTT. Translated, it gives CAWKRTSSTGELFF.

J is TRBJ2-2 and V is TRBV5-1, with 10 bases that match TRBD1. The germline CDR1 and CDR2 sequences are SGHRS and YFSETQ. This CDR3 is 16 amino acids long. Germline trimming cut 0 bases from V and 6 bases from J; bases unmatched to any gene: 5. CDR3 loop: CASSLGQGARPGELFF. The CDR3 coding sequence is TGCGCCAGCAGCTTGGGACAGGGGGCTCGACCCGGGGAGCTGTTTTTT.

V is TRBV19 and J is TRBJ2-5; TRBD2 is a possible D gene (6 bases). Trimming cost V 6 bases and J 4 bases, with 12 bases left between them. Germline V gene sequence: CDR1 LNHDA, CDR2 SQIVND (reference sequence). The CDR3 contains 13 residues. In DNA, the CDR3 is TGTGCCAGTAGACCCCTGGGACTAGAGACCCAGTACTTC. Its translation is CASRPLGLETQYF. The whole variable domain, filled in from reference TRBV19 and TRBJ2-5, reads DGGITQSPKYLFRKEGQNVTLSCEQNLNHDAMYWYRQDPGQGLRLIYYSQIVNDFQKGDIAEGYSVSREKKESFPLTVTSAQKNPTAFYLCASRPLGLETQYFGPGTRLLVL.

The CDR3 here is CASSIIAGETYEQYF. DNA of the CDR3: TGTGCCAGCAGTATAATAGCGGGGGAAACCTACGAGCAGTACTTC. This chain links TRBV28 with TRBJ2-7; 9 nucleotides match TRBD2. This CDR3 comprises 15 residues. After removal of 5 bases from V and 2 bases from J, the junction contained 7 bases not matched to a gene. The germline CDR1 and CDR2 sequences are MDHEN and SYDVKM. Drawing the rest from reference TRBV28 and TRBJ2-7, the complete variable domain is DVKVTQSSRYLVKRTGEKVFLECVQDMDHENMFWYRQDPGLGLRLIYFSYDVKMKEKGDIPEGYSVSREKKERFSLILESASTNQTSMYLCASSIIAGETYEQYFGPGTRLTVT.

To note about this clone: The identical CDR3 is also encoded by other nucleotide sequences in the sample. The chain combines TRBV30 with TRBJ2-1; unclear D gene. Germline V gene lookup returns CDR1 GTSNPN and CDR2 SVGIG (reference sequence). V dropped 0 bases and J dropped 4 bases, with 4 bases sitting between them. The CDR3 covers 12 residues. CDR3 sequence: CAWSVVYNEQFF. Here the CDR3 DNA reads TGTGCCTGGAGTGTGGTTTACAATGAGCAGTTCTTC.